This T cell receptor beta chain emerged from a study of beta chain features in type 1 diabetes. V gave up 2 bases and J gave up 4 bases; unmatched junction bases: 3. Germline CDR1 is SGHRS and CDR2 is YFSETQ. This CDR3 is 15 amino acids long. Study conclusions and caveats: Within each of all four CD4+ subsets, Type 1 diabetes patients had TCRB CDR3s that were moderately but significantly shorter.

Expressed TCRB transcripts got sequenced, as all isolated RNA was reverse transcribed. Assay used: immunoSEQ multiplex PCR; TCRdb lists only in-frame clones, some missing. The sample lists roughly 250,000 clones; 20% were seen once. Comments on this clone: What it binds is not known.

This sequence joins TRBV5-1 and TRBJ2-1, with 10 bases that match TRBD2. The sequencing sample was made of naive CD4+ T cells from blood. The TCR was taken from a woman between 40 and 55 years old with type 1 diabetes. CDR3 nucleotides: TGCGCCAGCAGCTTACGGACTAGCGGTTACAATGAGCAGTTCTTC. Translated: CASSLRTSGYNEQFF.